Listed below are T cell receptor beta chains from one sample, sequenced in a study of T cell responses to AZD1222 COVID-19 vaccine. The assay was immunoSEQ multiplex PCR, and TCRdb's table has in-frame clones only and misses some. This sample yields some 150,000 clones, of which about 88% are seen a single time; 1.5% to 2% belongs to the top ten. Sequenced here: peripheral blood, sampled on day 0 of AZD1222 vaccination. These receptors all stem from an adult in good health. The CDR3 runs from the conserved cysteine through the conserved F or W. The order of the fields is V gene, clone size, J gene, D gene, CDR3 protein, CDR3 DNA. D genes are given only for firm matches. A clone size is listed for some rows: how often the clone was seen (once, few, many), or a class if it is expanded.

V gene: TRBV5-8
clone size: -
J gene: TRBJ2-1
D gene: TRBD1
CDR3 protein: CASSQGTGAYNEQFF
CDR3 DNA: TGTGCCAGCAGCCAAGGGACAGGGGCCTACAATGAGCAGTTCTTC

V gene: TRBV7-8
clone size: -
J gene: TRBJ1-4
D gene: TRBD1
CDR3 protein: CASSNKNILDRRRGDEKLFF
CDR3 DNA: TGTGCCAGCAGCAATAAAAATATACTGGACAGGCGCCGAGGAGATGAAAAACTGTTTTTT

V gene: TRBV30
clone size: -
J gene: TRBJ1-2
D gene: -
CDR3 protein: CAWSPGGDYGYTF
CDR3 DNA: TGTGCCTGGAGTCCCGGGGGCGACTATGGCTACACCTTC

V gene: TRBV6-5
clone size: -
J gene: TRBJ1-6
D gene: -
CDR3 protein: CASSLGVDYNSPLHF
CDR3 DNA: TGTGCCAGCTCCCTAGGGGTGGATTATAATTCACCCCTCCACTTT

V gene: TRBV7-2
clone size: -
J gene: TRBJ1-2
D gene: -
CDR3 protein: CASSSGQSSRYGYTF
CDR3 DNA: TGTGCCAGCAGCTCAGGACAGAGTAGTAGATATGGCTACACCTTC

V gene: TRBV3-1/TRBV3-2
clone size: -
J gene: TRBJ1-5
D gene: -
CDR3 protein: CASSQGLGGSESQPQHF
CDR3 DNA: TGTGCCAGCAGCCAAGGCCTAGGGGGGAGTGAAAGTCAGCCCCAGCATTTT

V gene: TRBV6-2/TRBV6-3
clone size: -
J gene: TRBJ1-2
D gene: -
CDR3 protein: CASSYVGGYTF
CDR3 DNA: TGTGCCAGCAGTTACGTAGGTGGCTACACCTTC

V gene: TRBV30
clone size: -
J gene: TRBJ1-1
D gene: -
CDR3 protein: CAWSPRQDRPEAFF
CDR3 DNA: TGTGCCTGGAGTCCTCGACAGGACCGCCCTGAAGCTTTCTTT

V gene: TRBV19
clone size: -
J gene: TRBJ1-1
D gene: TRBD1
CDR3 protein: CASSPTPGQRTTEAFF
CDR3 DNA: TGTGCCAGTAGTCCAACACCGGGACAGAGAACCACTGAAGCTTTCTTT

V gene: TRBV6-5
clone size: -
J gene: TRBJ1-1
D gene: -
CDR3 protein: CASNYRVFGRNTEAFF
CDR3 DNA: TGTGCCAGCAATTATAGGGTATTCGGAAGGAACACTGAAGCTTTCTTT

V gene: TRBV7-2
clone size: -
J gene: TRBJ2-3
D gene: TRBD1
CDR3 protein: CASSTSVGAGGASRYF
CDR3 DNA: TGTGCCAGCAGCACCTCGGTGGGGGCAGGGGGCGCCTCGCGATATTTT

V gene: TRBV28
clone size: -
J gene: TRBJ1-2
D gene: -
CDR3 protein: CASSILGVLRYGYTF
CDR3 DNA: TGTGCCAGCAGTATCCTGGGGGTCCTACGGTATGGCTACACCTTC

V gene: TRBV3-1/TRBV3-2
clone size: -
J gene: TRBJ1-6
D gene: -
CDR3 protein: CASSQALRGSGPLHF
CDR3 DNA: TGTGCCAGCAGCCAAGCCCTTCGGGGTTCCGGGCCCCTCCACTTT

V gene: TRBV5-8
clone size: -
J gene: TRBJ2-7
D gene: TRBD2
CDR3 protein: CASSSGTRLGEQYF
CDR3 DNA: TGTGCCAGCAGCTCCGGGACTAGGTTGGGCGAGCAGTACTTC

V gene: TRBV27
clone size: -
J gene: TRBJ1-1
D gene: -
CDR3 protein: CASSLAGRTEAFF
CDR3 DNA: TGTGCCAGCAGTTTGGCAGGGCGGACCGAAGCTTTCTTT

V gene: TRBV20-1
clone size: -
J gene: TRBJ1-1
D gene: -
CDR3 protein: CSARVGTEAFF
CDR3 DNA: TGCAGTGCTAGAGTGGGTACTGAAGCTTTCTTT

V gene: TRBV13
clone size: -
J gene: TRBJ2-3
D gene: -
CDR3 protein: CASSPGTDTQYF
CDR3 DNA: TGTGCCAGCAGCCCCGGGACCGATACGCAGTATTTT

V gene: TRBV19
clone size: -
J gene: TRBJ1-1
D gene: -
CDR3 protein: CASSVAGSRTEAFF
CDR3 DNA: TGTGCCAGTAGTGTCGCAGGGAGCCGCACTGAAGCTTTCTTT

V gene: TRBV28
clone size: -
J gene: TRBJ1-3
D gene: -
CDR3 protein: CASSFTGGNTIYF
CDR3 DNA: TGTGCCAGCAGTTTTACCGGAGGAAACACCATATATTTT

V gene: TRBV5-1
clone size: -
J gene: TRBJ2-5
D gene: -
CDR3 protein: CASSLDIGVETQYF
CDR3 DNA: TGCGCCAGCAGCTTGGATATTGGAGTAGAGACCCAGTACTTC

V gene: TRBV7-9
clone size: -
J gene: TRBJ1-1
D gene: -
CDR3 protein: CASSLVSGVNTEAFF
CDR3 DNA: TGTGCCAGCAGCTTAGTTTCGGGTGTGAACACTGAAGCTTTCTTT

V gene: TRBV5-1
clone size: -
J gene: TRBJ1-3
D gene: TRBD1
CDR3 protein: CASSWGGQSSGNTIYF
CDR3 DNA: TGCGCCAGCAGTTGGGGGGGACAGAGCTCTGGAAACACCATATATTTT

V gene: TRBV28
clone size: once
J gene: TRBJ1-4
D gene: -
CDR3 protein: CAGGTTTNEKLFF
CDR3 DNA: TGTGCCGGAGGAACAACAACTAATGAAAAACTGTTTTTT

V gene: TRBV7-9
clone size: once
J gene: TRBJ1-2
D gene: TRBD1
CDR3 protein: CASSSQTGLNYGYTF
CDR3 DNA: TGTGCCAGCAGTTCTCAGACAGGGCTTAACTATGGCTACACCTTC

V gene: TRBV30
clone size: -
J gene: TRBJ1-2
D gene: TRBD1
CDR3 protein: CAWGGRRTGKYGYTF
CDR3 DNA: TGTGCCTGGGGTGGTCGACGGACAGGGAAATATGGCTACACCTTC

V gene: TRBV5-6
clone size: once
J gene: TRBJ2-5
D gene: TRBD2
CDR3 protein: CASSSQTSGGRAQYF
CDR3 DNA: TGTGCCAGCAGCTCACAGACTAGCGGGGGTCGGGCCCAGTACTTC

V gene: TRBV5-1
clone size: -
J gene: TRBJ1-4
D gene: -
CDR3 protein: CASSLGGEAEKLFF
CDR3 DNA: TGCGCCAGCAGCTTGGGGGGTGAAGCTGAAAAACTGTTTTTT

V gene: TRBV19
clone size: -
J gene: TRBJ2-7
D gene: TRBD2
CDR3 protein: CASSRTGTSLHEQYF
CDR3 DNA: TGTGCCAGTAGTCGGACCGGGACTAGTCTCCACGAGCAGTACTTC

V gene: TRBV28
clone size: -
J gene: TRBJ1-4
D gene: TRBD1
CDR3 protein: CASSRTGVTNEKLFF
CDR3 DNA: TGTGCCAGCAGTCGGACAGGGGTAACTAATGAAAAACTGTTTTTT

V gene: TRBV5-1
clone size: -
J gene: TRBJ1-4
D gene: -
CDR3 protein: CASSFQGARVDEKLFF
CDR3 DNA: TGCGCCAGCAGCTTTCAAGGGGCGCGAGTAGATGAAAAACTGTTTTTT

V gene: TRBV27
clone size: -
J gene: TRBJ2-5
D gene: -
CDR3 protein: CASRNQETQYF
CDR3 DNA: TGTGCCAGCAGAAACCAAGAGACCCAGTACTTC

V gene: TRBV5-1
clone size: -
J gene: TRBJ2-5
D gene: TRBD2
CDR3 protein: CTSGPGGGGNQETQYF
CDR3 DNA: TGCACCAGCGGCCCCGGGGGCGGGGGGAACCAAGAGACCCAGTACTTC